The 23 T cell receptor beta chains below were found in one sample sequenced in a study of Ad26.COV2.S vaccination and SARS-CoV-2 variants. Sequencing used immunoSEQ multiplex PCR; TCRdb keeps in-frame clones, though not all of them. The top ten hold about 3.6% of the sample, which has approximately 410,000 clones, 85% to 90% seen once. Treatment here: some 19 received Ad26.COV2.S at low or high dose, single or two shots; 5 received placebo; per-sample allocation not given. Repertoires come from day 63 after the first vaccine or placebo injection. The source material was peripheral blood, sampled in a trial of Ad26.COV2.S vaccine versus placebo. Receptors originate from a person aged 18-60 years who received the Ad26.COV2.S COVID-19 vaccine or a placebo.

This chain joins TRBV7-2 and TRBJ1-4, with D unresolved. Trimming took off 2 bases at V and 4 bases at J, with 14 bases between the two ends. The length of the CDR3 is 16 residues. Germline V lookup: CDR1 SGHTA, CDR2 FQGNSA. Written as DNA, the CDR3 is TGTGCCAGCAGCTTACAGGCCCCACTTTTTAATGAAAAACTGTTTTTT. This sequence encodes CASSLQAPLFNEKLFF.

The V call is TRBV6-6, the J call TRBJ1-1, with a tentative D call TRBD1 (6 bases). Germline V CDR1 and CDR2: MNHNY, SVGAGI (reference sequence). The CDR3 loop spans 13 amino acids. V dropped 9 bases and J dropped 0 bases, with 11 bases sitting between them. The CDR3 loop is CASGDTLNTEAFF. DNA of the CDR3: TGTGCCAGTGGGGACACCTTGAACACTGAAGCTTTCTTT.

The J gene is TRBJ2-1, the V gene TRBV7-3; D is possibly TRBD1 (6 bases). The germline V and J ends were trimmed by 3 bases and 7 bases, with 19 bases remaining between them. This CDR3 is 16 amino acids long. CDR1 is SGHTA, CDR2 FQGTGA, per germline. The CDR3 nucleotides are TGTGCCAGCAGCTTCACAGGGACGGGGATTGGAAATGAGCAGTTCTTC. Translating it yields CASSFTGTGIGNEQFF.

V gene TRBV7-9 combines with J gene TRBJ2-6, with 8 positions matching TRBD1. The length of the CDR3 is 19 residues. With V trimmed by 3 bases and J by 2 bases, 12 bases remained unmatched. CDR1 SEHNR and CDR2 FQNEAQ come from the germline V gene (reference sequence). CDR3 coding DNA: TGTGCCAGCAGCTTGGGACAGGAGGCGGAGGGGGCTGGGGCCAACGTCCTGACTTTC. Translation: CASSLGQEAEGAGANVLTF.

The V and J genes are TRBV28 and TRBJ2-5; 10 bases map to TRBD2. Germline V lookup: CDR1 MDHEN, CDR2 SYDVKM. This CDR3 is built from 15 residues. V lost 5 bases to trimming and J lost 2 bases; unmatched junction nucleotides: 5. The CDR3 region is CASSQLAGTQETQYF. CDR3 nucleotide sequence: TGTGCCAGCAGTCAACTAGCGGGGACACAAGAGACCCAGTACTTC.

J is TRBJ2-3 and V is TRBV3-1 (or the pseudogene TRBV3-2); TRBD1 matches 10 bases. This CDR3 spans 15 amino acids. After removal of 4 bases from V and 3 bases from J, the junction contained 4 bases not matched to a gene. The germline gives CDR1 LGHDT, CDR2 YNNKEL (reference sequence). The CDR3 spells CASSLGQGVTDTQYF. DNA of the CDR3: TGTGCCAGCAGCCTCGGACAGGGGGTGACAGATACGCAGTATTTT.

This clone has only one observation. CDR3 DNA: TGTGCCAGCAGCTTAGATGGGTTGGGGCAGGTCACCTTC. Translation: CASSLDGLGQVTF. This chain uses TRBV7-6 with TRBJ1-2, with TRBD1 as a possible D gene (5 bases). The CDR3 has 13 amino acids. V was trimmed by 1 base and J by 13 bases, leaving 16 bases between them. Per the germline V gene, CDR1 is SGHVS and CDR2 is FNYEAQ.

The chain is built from TRBV3-1 (or the pseudogene TRBV3-2) and TRBJ2-7; 7 bases match TRBD1. V gave up 3 bases and J gave up 3 bases; unmatched junction bases: 8. Germline V gene lookup returns CDR1 LGHDT and CDR2 YNNKEL (reference sequence). The CDR3 runs 15 residues. The CDR3 protein is CASSQDSTGVYEQYF. The CDR3 coding sequence is TGTGCCAGCAGCCAGGACTCAACAGGGGTCTACGAGCAGTACTTC.

The count of this clone is one. The V and J genes are TRBV18 and TRBJ2-5; no reliable D call. The CDR3 is 11 residues long. Trimming took off 5 bases at V and 5 bases at J, with 6 bases between the two ends. From germline, CDR1 is KGHSH and CDR2 LQKENI. This CDR3 reads CASSFQETQYF. DNA of the CDR3: TGTGCCAGCTCATTTCAGGAGACCCAGTACTTC. Variable domain in full (rest from reference TRBV18 and TRBJ2-5): NAGVMQNPRHLVRRRGQEARLRCSPMKGHSHVYWYRQLPEEGLKFMVYLQKENIIDESGMPKERFSAEFPKEGPSILRIQQVVRGDSAAYFCASSFQETQYFGPGTRLLVL.

This clone came up a few times. V and J are TRBV5-1 and TRBJ1-1; tentative D call: TRBD1 (6 bases). Germline loops: CDR1 SGHRS, CDR2 YFSETQ. V shed 3 bases and J shed 2 bases, with 17 bases lying between them. This CDR3 is built from 16 residues. This CDR3 reads CASSYRLDRFNTEAFF. CDR3 in DNA: TGCGCCAGCAGCTACCGACTAGACAGGTTTAACACTGAAGCTTTCTTT.

The rearrangement links TRBV9 to TRBJ1-2; D remains unclear. Trimming cost V 0 bases and J 2 bases, with 11 bases left between them. In germline, CDR1 is SGDLS, CDR2 YYNGEE. This CDR3 comprises 15 residues. The CDR3 here is CASSVGHEGNYGYTF. The DNA for the CDR3 is TGTGCCAGCAGCGTAGGACACGAGGGCAACTATGGCTACACCTTC.

This clone appeared once. The CDR3 is CASSQGGTGITYGYTF. In nucleotides, the CDR3 is TGCGCCAGCAGCCAAGGTGGGACTGGGATTACTTATGGCTACACCTTC. The chain links TRBV4-1 to TRBJ1-2, with D possibly matching TRBD1 (5 bases). This CDR3 comprises 16 residues. Germline V CDR1 and CDR2: MGHRA, YSYEKL. Trimming removed 1 base from V and 5 bases from J, with 17 bases in between.

The chain combines TRBV28 with TRBJ2-4; TRBD1 matches at 7 bases. This CDR3 is built from 12 residues. The germline gives CDR1 MDHEN, CDR2 SYDVKM. Trimming removed 5 bases from V and 8 bases from J; junction bases left unmatched: 3. The CDR3 loop is CASSKDRYIQYF. Here the CDR3 DNA reads TGTGCCAGCAGTAAGGACAGGTACATTCAGTACTTC.

This clone was counted a single time. V is TRBV7-2 and J is TRBJ2-7, with 10 bases fitting TRBD2. The junction had 16 bases not matched to a gene; V was cut back by 4 bases and J by 4 bases. The germline V gene encodes CDR1 SGHTA and CDR2 FQGNSA. The CDR3 loop spans 18 amino acids. The CDR3 DNA sequence: TGTGCCAGCAGCTCCGGGGCTAGCGGGGGCGAATACTTATACGAGCAGTACTTC. Protein product: CASSSGASGGEYLYEQYF.

V gene TRBV11-2 combines with J gene TRBJ2-3; unclear D gene. With 1 base removed from V and 0 bases from J, the gap between germline ends came to 5 bases. The germline gives CDR1 SGHAT, CDR2 FQNNGV. The CDR3 runs to 14 residues. The chain's CDR3 is CASSLAPSTDTQYF. The CDR3 nucleotides read TGTGCCAGCAGCTTAGCCCCGAGCACAGATACGCAGTATTTT.

This chain uses TRBV11-1 with TRBJ1-1; TRBD1 aligns across 7 bases. The V and J ends lost 5 bases and 5 bases, in that order; junction bases with no gene match: 2. Per the germline V gene, CDR1 is SGHAT and CDR2 is FQDESV (reference sequence). The CDR3 spans 12 residues. Written as DNA, the CDR3 is TGTGCCAGCAGCCCGGACAGGACTGAAGCTTTCTTT. It codes for CASSPDRTEAFF. The variable domain in full, completed from reference TRBV11-1 and TRBJ1-1, reads EAEVAQSPRYKITEKSQAVAFWCDPISGHATLYWYRQILGQGPELLVQFQDESVVDDSQLPKDRFSAERLKGVDSTLKIQPAELGDSAMYLCASSPDRTEAFFGQGTRLTVV.

This clone was seen a single time. The chain combines TRBV6-6 with TRBJ2-3; no reliable D call. The CDR3 runs to 13 residues. CDR1 is MNHNY, CDR2 SVGAGI, per germline (reference sequence). Trimming removed 5 bases from V and 2 bases from J, with 8 bases in between. CDR3 protein: CASSPDYTDTQYF. CDR3 nucleotides: TGTGCCAGCAGTCCCGATTACACAGATACGCAGTATTTT.

This chain links TRBV28 with TRBJ1-5, with 9 bases aligning to TRBD1. Germline assignment: CDR1 MDHEN and CDR2 SYDVKM. The junction had 5 bases not matched to a gene; V was cut back by 5 bases and J by 3 bases. There are 15 residues in the CDR3. The CDR3 bases are TGTGCCAGCAGTAACGACAGGGGGGTCAATCAGCCCCAGCATTTT. As protein: CASSNDRGVNQPQHF.

The chain joins TRBV6-6 to TRBJ1-3; 7 positions agree with TRBD1. The ends lost 4 bases at V and 0 bases at J; junction bases unmatched: 3. The CDR3 is 15 residues long. Germline lookup yields CDR1 MNHNY and CDR2 SVGAGI (reference sequence). The CDR3 nucleotides read TGTGCCAGCAGTTTCGGGACAGACTCTGGAAACACCATATATTTT. This encodes CASSFGTDSGNTIYF.

The chain combines TRBV19 with TRBJ1-5, with 7 bases lining up with TRBD1. V lost 6 bases, J lost 3 bases, and 8 bases stayed unmatched. The germline V gene has CDR1 LNHDA and CDR2 SQIVND (reference sequence). The CDR3 contains 15 residues. Here the CDR3 reads CASRETGPSNQPQHF. CDR3 DNA sequence: TGTGCCAGTAGAGAGACAGGGCCTTCCAATCAGCCCCAGCATTTT.

The V call is TRBV4-3, the J call TRBJ1-1; 7 nucleotides agree with TRBD1. Germline CDR1 is LGHNA and CDR2 is YSLEER. Unmatched junction bases numbered 5, after V lost 3 bases and J lost 1 base. The CDR3 is made up of 15 amino acids. This CDR3 reads CASSQKYRGNTEAFF. DNA of the CDR3: TGCGCCAGCAGCCAGAAGTACAGGGGGAACACTGAAGCTTTCTTT.

V is TRBV6-6 and J is TRBJ2-7; D remains ambiguous. Germline V gives CDR1 MNHNY, CDR2 SVGAGI (reference sequence). V was trimmed by 5 bases and J by 0 bases, leaving 11 bases between them. The CDR3 has 14 amino acids. DNA for the CDR3: TGTGCCAGCAGTCGGACGGTGATCTCCTACGAGCAGTACTTC. It codes for CASSRTVISYEQYF.

The rearrangement links TRBV29-1 to TRBJ1-1, with D possibly TRBD1 on 5 matching bases. Trimming removed 4 bases at V and 7 bases at J, with 7 bases between. Germline V gene lookup returns CDR1 SQVTM and CDR2 ANQGSEA. This CDR3 region has 10 residues. Here the CDR3 DNA reads TGCAGCGTTGCTCAGGGTGAAGCTTTCTTT. This translates into CSVAQGEAFF. Supplemented by reference TRBV29-1 and TRBJ1-1, the full variable domain reads SAVISQKPSRDICQRGTSLTIQCQVDSQVTMMFWYRQQPGQSLTLIATANQGSEATYESGFVIDKFPISRPNLTFSTLTVSNMSPEDSSIYLCSVAQGEAFFGQGTRLTVV.